This T cell receptor (beta chain) was sequenced in a study of cytomegalovirus exposure and HLA in healthy donors. The PCR contained 60 Vbeta and 13 Jbeta primers. Some clones are missing from TCRdb's copy, which holds only in-frame ones; the method was immunoSEQ multiplex PCR. The sample holds about 160,000 clones, around 79% seen once. CDR1 and CDR2 (germline): KGHSH, LQKENI. The CDR3 length is 13 residues. Between the trimmed V and J ends, which lost 2 bases and 3 bases, there was a span of 7 bases. This clonotype was sampled from a middle-aged man in good health and CMV-seronegative. V usage is TRBV18 and J usage is TRBJ2-5, with D perhaps matching TRBD1 (5 bases). The source material was PBMCs. The CDR3 sequence: CASSPAGKETQYF. In DNA form, the CDR3 reads TGTGCCAGCTCACCAGCAGGGAAAGAGACCCAGTACTTC.